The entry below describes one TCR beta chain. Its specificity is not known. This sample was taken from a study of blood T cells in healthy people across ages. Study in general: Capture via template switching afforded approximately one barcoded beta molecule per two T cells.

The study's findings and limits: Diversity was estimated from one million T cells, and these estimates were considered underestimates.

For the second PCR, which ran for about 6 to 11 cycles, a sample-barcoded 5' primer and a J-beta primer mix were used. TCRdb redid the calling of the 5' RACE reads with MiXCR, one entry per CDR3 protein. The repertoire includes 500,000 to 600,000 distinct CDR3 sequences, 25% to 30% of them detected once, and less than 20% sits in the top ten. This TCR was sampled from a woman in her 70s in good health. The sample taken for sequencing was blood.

Here the CDR3 reads CASSRAGGRRSYNEQFF. The CDR3 DNA is TGTGCCAGCAGTCGGGCGGGGGGCCGCCGCTCCTACAATGAGCAGTTCTTC. This chain uses TRBV27 with TRBJ2-1; 8 nucleotides line up with TRBD2. Trimming cost V 5 bases and J 0 bases; bases outside gene matches: 9. This CDR3 spans 17 amino acids. In germline, CDR1 is MNHEY, CDR2 SMNVEV (reference sequence).